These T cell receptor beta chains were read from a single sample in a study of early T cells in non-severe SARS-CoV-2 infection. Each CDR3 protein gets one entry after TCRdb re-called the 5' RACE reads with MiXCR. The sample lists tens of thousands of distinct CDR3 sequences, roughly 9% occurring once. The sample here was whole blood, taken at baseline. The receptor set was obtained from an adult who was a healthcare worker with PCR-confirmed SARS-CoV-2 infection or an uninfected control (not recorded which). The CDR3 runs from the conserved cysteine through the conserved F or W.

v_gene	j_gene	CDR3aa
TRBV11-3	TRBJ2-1	CASSAGTSGRVNNEQFF
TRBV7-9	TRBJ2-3	CASSRDTQYF
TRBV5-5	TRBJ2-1	CASSLAAGSYNEQFF
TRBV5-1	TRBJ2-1	CASSPLSPSGGPHNEQFF
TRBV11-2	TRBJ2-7	CASSASLEQYF
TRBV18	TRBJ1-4	CASSVEKLFF
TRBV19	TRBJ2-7	CASSPDLAFHEQYF
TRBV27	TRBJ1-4	CASSPRPDKGGYEKLFF
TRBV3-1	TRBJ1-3	CASSPTGENTIYF
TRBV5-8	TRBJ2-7	CASRFQGVEYHEQYF
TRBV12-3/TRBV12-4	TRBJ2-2	CASSLTSGKTGELFF
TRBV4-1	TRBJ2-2	CASSPGTRGEELFF
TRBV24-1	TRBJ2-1	CATSDPATRYGNEQFF
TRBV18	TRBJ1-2	CASSPEGSARGYTF
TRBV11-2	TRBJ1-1	CASLGADEAFF
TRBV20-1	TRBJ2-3	CSASIHGGSVTDTQYF
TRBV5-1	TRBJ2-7	CASSLASLYEQYF
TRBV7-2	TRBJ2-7	CASSSKSHGAMGQYF
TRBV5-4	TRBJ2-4	CASSWQGSSSAKNIQYF
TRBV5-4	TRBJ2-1	CASSLDRATYNEQFF
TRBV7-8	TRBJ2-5	CASSLVLAGGQETQYF
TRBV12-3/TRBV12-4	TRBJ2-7	CASSLTAGGPVNF
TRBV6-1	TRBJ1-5	CASSPRGSAGNQPQHF
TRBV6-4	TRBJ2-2	CASEGRSKVGSGELFF
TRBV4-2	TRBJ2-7	CASSQAGDGGTYEQYF
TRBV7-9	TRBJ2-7	CASSLNQGVDEQYF
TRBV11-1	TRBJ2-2	CASSLDRASRTGELFF
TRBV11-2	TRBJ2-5	CASSPGGLIETQYF
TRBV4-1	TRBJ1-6	CASSQGSTGRYGTLHF
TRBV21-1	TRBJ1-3	CASSFRLCSGNTIYF
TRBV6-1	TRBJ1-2	CASSEAANSNYGYTF
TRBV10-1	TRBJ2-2	CASSELKAGVTGELFF
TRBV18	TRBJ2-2	CASSPGTRNTGELFF
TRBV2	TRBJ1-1	CASSPFVRGYTEAFF
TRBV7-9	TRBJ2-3	CASSSGTDTQYF
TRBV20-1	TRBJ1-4	CSAGQGGPLEKLFF
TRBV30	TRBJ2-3	CAWSGTWASTQYF
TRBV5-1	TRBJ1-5	CASSRSGESNQPQHF
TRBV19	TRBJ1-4	CASSNDRGATNEKLFF
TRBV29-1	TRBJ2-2	CSVDLFASGEGNTGELFF
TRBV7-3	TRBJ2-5	CASSLNIVETQYF
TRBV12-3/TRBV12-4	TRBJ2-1	CASSSHEQFF
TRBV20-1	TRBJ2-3	CSASRSAGGAANTQYF
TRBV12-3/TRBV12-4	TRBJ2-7	CASSPTGSPTYEQYF
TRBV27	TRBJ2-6	CASSGPRGWGANVLTF
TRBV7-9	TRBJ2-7	CASSQTGTGILNEQYF
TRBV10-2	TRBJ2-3	CASMVGDTQYF
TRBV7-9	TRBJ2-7	CASSSPGLATGAQYF
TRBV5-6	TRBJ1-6	CASRLQGLGNSPLHF
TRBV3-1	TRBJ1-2	CASSQGNSPNYGYTF
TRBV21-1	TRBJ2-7	CASDLHEQYF
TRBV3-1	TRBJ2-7	CASSQDPAGGYEQYF
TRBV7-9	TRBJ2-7	CASSLEGTTYEQYF
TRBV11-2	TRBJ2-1	CVSSVRQGREQFF
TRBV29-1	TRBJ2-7	CSVGQGGYEQYF
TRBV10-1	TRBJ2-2	CASSESAQGAGELFF
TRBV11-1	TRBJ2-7	CASSLRYEQYF